The next 3 T cell receptor beta chains were all read from a single sample in a study of blood T cell repertoires in COVID-19 (dated by TCRdb to the early 2020s). Library preparation employed the immunoSEQ multiplex PCR assay. The clones in this table, taken by TCRdb from immuneACCESS, are in-frame only. Not every clone is retained; where verified, under half of the shortfall comes from an unresolved V gene, and the cause of the rest is unknown. Counted in this sample were under 300,000 clones; roughly 80% of them appeared once. The ten biggest clones cover 3.4% of the sample. Sequences were obtained from peripheral blood. All receptors come from a woman under 30 with acute or convalescent COVID-19.

The chain joins TRBV19 to TRBJ2-1; 7 positions match TRBD2. CDR1 and CDR2 from the germline V gene are LNHDA and SQIVND (reference sequence). J lost 7 bases, V lost 7 bases, and 7 bases had no gene match. CDR3 length: 13 amino acids. The CDR3 region has the DNA TGTGCCAGTACCCCCGGCGGGAGTAATGAGCAGTTCTTC. Protein sequence: CASTPGGSNEQFF.

V gene TRBV11-2 combines with J gene TRBJ1-2; D is unresolved. Trimming cost V 0 bases and J 5 bases, with 10 bases left between them. The germline V gene encodes CDR1 SGHAT and CDR2 FQNNGV. The CDR3 is 14 residues long. In nucleotides, the CDR3 is TGTGCCAGCAGCTTAGATCCGCGGAAATATGGCTACACCTTC. Translated: CASSLDPRKYGYTF.

The chain has TRBV7-2 and TRBJ2-7; 13 bases line up with TRBD2. This CDR3 is built from 15 residues. The germline V gene encodes CDR1 SGHTA and CDR2 FQGNSA. Trimming took 5 bases from V and 6 from J; bases not matched to a gene: 7. CDR3 DNA: TGTGCCAGCAGCCCCCCCGGACTAGCGGGAGCCGAGCAGTACTTC. This sequence encodes CASSPPGLAGAEQYF.